This T cell receptor beta chain was retrieved from a study of cytomegalovirus exposure and HLA in healthy donors. V lost 2 bases and J lost 7, with 4 bases in between. Looked up from germline, CDR1 is MGHDK and CDR2 is SYGVNS. This CDR3 has 11 residues. A multiplex PCR was run with 60 Vbeta primers and 13 Jbeta primers. Using immunoSEQ multiplex PCR, the repertoire was profiled, and TCRdb retains in-frame clones only, with some absent. The data hold under 200,000 clones, with roughly 80% observed a single time. The chain carries TRBV25-1 and TRBJ2-3; D gene uncertain. Sequencing was performed on PBMCs. The clonotype comes from a man aged 30-40 years in good health and CMV-seropositive. CDR3 in amino acids: CASSEVYTQYF. The DNA of the CDR3 is TGTGCCAGCAGTGAAGTATATACGCAGTATTTT.